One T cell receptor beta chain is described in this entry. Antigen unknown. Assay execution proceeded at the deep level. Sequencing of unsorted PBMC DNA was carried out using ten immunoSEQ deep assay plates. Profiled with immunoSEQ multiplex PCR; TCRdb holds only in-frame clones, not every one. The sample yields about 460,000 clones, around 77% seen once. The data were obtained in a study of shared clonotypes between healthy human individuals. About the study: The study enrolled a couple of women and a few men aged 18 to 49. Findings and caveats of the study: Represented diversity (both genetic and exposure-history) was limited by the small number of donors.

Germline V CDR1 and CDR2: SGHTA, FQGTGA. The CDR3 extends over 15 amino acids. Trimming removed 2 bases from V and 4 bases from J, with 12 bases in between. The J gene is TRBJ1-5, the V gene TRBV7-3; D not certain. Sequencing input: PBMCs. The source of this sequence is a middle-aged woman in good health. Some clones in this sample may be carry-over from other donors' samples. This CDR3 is CASSLAPTANQPQHF. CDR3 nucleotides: TGTGCCAGCAGCTTAGCGCCCACAGCGAATCAGCCCCAGCATTTT.